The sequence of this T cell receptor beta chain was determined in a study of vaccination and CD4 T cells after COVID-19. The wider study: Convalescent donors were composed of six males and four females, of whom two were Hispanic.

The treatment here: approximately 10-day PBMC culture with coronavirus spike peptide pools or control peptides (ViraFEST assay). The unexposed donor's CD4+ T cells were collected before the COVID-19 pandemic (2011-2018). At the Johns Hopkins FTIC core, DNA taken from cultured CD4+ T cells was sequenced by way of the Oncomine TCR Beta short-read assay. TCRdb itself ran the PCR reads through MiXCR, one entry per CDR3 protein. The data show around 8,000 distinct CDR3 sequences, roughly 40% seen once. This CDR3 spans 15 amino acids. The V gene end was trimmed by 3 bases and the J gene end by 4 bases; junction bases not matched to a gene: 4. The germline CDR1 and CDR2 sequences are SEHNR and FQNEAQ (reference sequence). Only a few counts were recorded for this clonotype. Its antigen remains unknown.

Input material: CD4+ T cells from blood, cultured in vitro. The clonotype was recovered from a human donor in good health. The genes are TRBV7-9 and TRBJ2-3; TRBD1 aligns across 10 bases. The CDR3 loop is CASSLGQGLSDTQYF. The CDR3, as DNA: TGTGCCAGCAGCTTGGGACAGGGGCTCTCAGATACGCAGTATTTT.